This T cell receptor beta chain was identified during a study of T-cell reconstitution after alpha-beta-depleted transplantation in children. Study-wide findings and caveats: Two months or so post-transplant, alpha-beta T cells reportedly derived from several hundred expanded graft clones.

A TCRbeta library incorporating unique molecular identifiers was prepared. TCRdb used MiXCR to reprocess the PCR reads, holding one entry per CDR3 protein. The sample comprises 15,000 or so distinct CDR3 sequences, about 4.7% of which are singletons, and over 6% rests with the top ten. By share of the sample, this clonotype is medium-sized. The antigen is not known. This TCR was sampled from a boy aged 5-17 years with acute lymphoblastic leukemia, due to receive a stem cell transplant. Sequences were derived from PBMCs, sampled before TCRalphabeta/CD19-depleted stem cell transplant.

In nucleotides, the CDR3 is TGTGCCAGCAGTTCCGGACAGGGCCAAGAGACCCAGTACTTC. Protein: CASSSGQGQETQYF. J is TRBJ2-5 and V is TRBV12-3 or TRBV12-4; 8 bases line up with TRBD1. The J segment lost 1 base and the V segment lost 4 bases, leaving 2 bases of the junction unmatched. This CDR3 spans 14 amino acids.